This T cell receptor beta chain was profiled in a study of Ad26.COV2.S vaccination and SARS-CoV-2 variants. Study-level points and caveats: Reportedly, after vaccination the spike-specific CD8+ and CD4+ T cell responses displayed substantial breadth. Measurement of non-spike TCR breadth gave similar results in vaccine and placebo recipients.

Some clones are missing from TCRdb's copy, which holds only in-frame ones; the method was immunoSEQ multiplex PCR. The sample lists almost 400,000 clones, around 89% occurring once. CDR3 length equals 13 residues. Germline V gives CDR1 SEHNR, CDR2 FQNEAQ (reference sequence). V shed 0 bases and J shed 9 bases, with 9 bases lying between them. Treatment: roughly 19 received Ad26.COV2.S at low or high dose, single or two shots; roughly 5 received placebo; per-sample allocation not given. At day 63 after the first vaccine or placebo injection, samples were drawn. An adult aged 18-55 years in Boston served as the donor. In the case of this clone: The antigen remains undetermined.

V is TRBV7-9 and J is TRBJ2-1, with a weak D call TRBD2 (5 bases). The input for sequencing was peripheral blood, taken in a trial of Ad26.COV2.S vaccine versus placebo. The sequence came from a person aged 18-60 years who received the Ad26.COV2.S COVID-19 vaccine or a placebo. CDR3 in amino acids: CASSLALGSEQFF. The CDR3 coding sequence is TGTGCCAGCAGCTTAGCGCTAGGGAGTGAGCAGTTCTTC.